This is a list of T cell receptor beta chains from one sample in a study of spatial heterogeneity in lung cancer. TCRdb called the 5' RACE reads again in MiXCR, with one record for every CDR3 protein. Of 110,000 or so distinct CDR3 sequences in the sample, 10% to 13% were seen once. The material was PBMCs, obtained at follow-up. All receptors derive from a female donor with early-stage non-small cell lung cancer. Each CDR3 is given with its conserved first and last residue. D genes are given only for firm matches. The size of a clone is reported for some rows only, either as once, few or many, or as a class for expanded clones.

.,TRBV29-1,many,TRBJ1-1,CSVGTKRTTDTEAFF,TGCAGCGTTGGCACGAAAAGAACGACGGACACTGAAGCTTTCTTT
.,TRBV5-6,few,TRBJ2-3,CASSDASGTDTQYF,TGTGCCAGCAGCGATGCTAGCGGCACAGATACGCAGTATTTT
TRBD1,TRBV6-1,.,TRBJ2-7,CASSGTGTGEGEQYF,TGTGCCAGCAGTGGAACCGGGACAGGGGAGGGCGAGCAGTACTTC
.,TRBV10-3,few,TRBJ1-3,CAIRGGSGNTIYF,TGTGCCATCCGGGGCGGCTCTGGAAACACCATATATTTT
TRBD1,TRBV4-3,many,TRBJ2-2,CASSQGTGYTGELFF,TGCGCCAGCAGCCAAGGGACAGGGTACACCGGGGAGCTGTTTTTT
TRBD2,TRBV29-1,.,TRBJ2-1,CSTGRGPYNEQFF,TGCAGCACCGGGAGGGGACCATACAATGAGCAGTTCTTC
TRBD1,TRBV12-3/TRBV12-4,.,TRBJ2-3,CASSGQGAADTQYF,TGTGCCAGCAGTGGACAGGGGGCAGCAGATACGCAGTATTTT
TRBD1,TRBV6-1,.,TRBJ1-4,CASDPGTGVEKLFF,TGTGCCAGCGACCCCGGGACAGGGGTCGAAAAACTGTTTTTT
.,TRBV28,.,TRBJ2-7,CASSLGGGLPYEQYF,TGTGCCAGCAGTTTAGGGGGGGGCCTCCCCTACGAGCAGTACTTC
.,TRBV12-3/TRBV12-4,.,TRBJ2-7,CASSLDHYEQYF,TGTGCCAGCAGTTTGGATCACTACGAGCAGTACTTC
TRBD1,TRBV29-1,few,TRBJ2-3,CSVPQGATDTQYF,TGCAGCGTTCCGCAGGGGGCCACAGATACGCAGTATTTT
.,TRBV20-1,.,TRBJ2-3,CSGADPLRDTQYF,TGCAGTGGGGCCGACCCATTGAGAGATACGCAGTATTTT
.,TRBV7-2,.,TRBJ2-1,CASSDRRSTYNEQFF,TGTGCCAGCAGCGACCGCAGGAGCACCTACAATGAGCAGTTCTTC
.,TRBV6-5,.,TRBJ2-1,CASSTGLQNNEQFF,TGTGCCAGCAGTACCGGGCTACAGAACAATGAGCAGTTCTTC
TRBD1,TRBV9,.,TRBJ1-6,CASSGTGGSNSPLHF,TGTGCCAGCAGCGGCACAGGGGGAAGCAATTCACCCCTCCACTTT
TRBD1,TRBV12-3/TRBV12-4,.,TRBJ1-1,CASSPTGGFTEAFF,TGTGCCAGCAGCCCGACAGGGGGATTTACTGAAGCTTTCTTT
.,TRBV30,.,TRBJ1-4,CAWSVRGKLFF,TGTGCCTGGAGTGTCCGAGGGAAACTGTTTTTT
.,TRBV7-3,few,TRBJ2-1,CASSTGGSYNEQFF,TGTGCCAGCAGCACCGGGGGATCCTACAATGAGCAGTTCTTC
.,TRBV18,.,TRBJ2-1,CASSPPGPPRSYNEQFF,TGTGCCAGCTCACCACCGGGACCACCTCGCTCCTACAATGAGCAGTTCTTC
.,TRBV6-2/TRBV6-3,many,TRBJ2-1,CASNKGEAHGEQFF,TGTGCCAGCAATAAGGGGGAGGCCCACGGTGAGCAGTTCTTC
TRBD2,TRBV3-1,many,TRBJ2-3,CASSQSRLAGADTQYF,TGTGCCAGCAGCCAAAGTCGTCTAGCGGGAGCAGATACGCAGTATTTT
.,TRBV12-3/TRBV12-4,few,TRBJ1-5,CASSLRGWSNQPQHF,TGTGCCAGCAGTTTGAGGGGTTGGAGCAATCAGCCCCAGCATTTT
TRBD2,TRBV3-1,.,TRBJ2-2,CASSPRRAGAAGELFF,TGTGCCAGCAGCCCCAGAAGAGCGGGAGCGGCCGGGGAGCTGTTTTTT
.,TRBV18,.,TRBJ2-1,CASSRSRNEQFF,TGTGCCAGCTCACGATCCCGGAATGAGCAGTTCTTC
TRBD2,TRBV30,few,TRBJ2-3,CAWSAVGGPDTQYF,TGTGCCTGGAGTGCCGTGGGAGGGCCAGATACGCAGTATTTT
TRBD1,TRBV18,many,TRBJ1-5,CASSPSTGDQPQHF,TGTGCCAGCTCACCATCGACAGGGGATCAGCCCCAGCATTTT
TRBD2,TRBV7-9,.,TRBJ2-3,CASSARASGADTQYF,TGTGCCAGCAGCGCCCGAGCTAGCGGGGCAGATACGCAGTATTTT
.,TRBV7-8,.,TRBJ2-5,CASSPRRDSVSETQYF,TGTGCCAGCAGCCCAAGGAGGGACAGCGTATCAGAGACCCAGTACTTC
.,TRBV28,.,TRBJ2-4,CASGTSPNIQYF,TGTGCCAGCGGGACATCCCCAAACATTCAGTACTTC
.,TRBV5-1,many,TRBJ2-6,CASRRQANSGANVLTF,TGCGCCAGCAGAAGGCAGGCCAACTCTGGGGCCAACGTCCTGACTTTC
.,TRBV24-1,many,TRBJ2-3,CATSDSRERTDTQYF,TGTGCCACCAGTGATTCACGGGAGCGCACAGATACGCAGTATTTT
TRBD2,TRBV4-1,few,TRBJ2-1,CASSQPGTRRHNEQFF,TGCGCCAGCAGCCAACCCGGGACTAGGAGACACAATGAGCAGTTCTTC
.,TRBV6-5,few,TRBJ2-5,CASSPSGEGQETQYF,TGTGCCAGCAGCCCTAGTGGAGAGGGGCAAGAGACCCAGTACTTC
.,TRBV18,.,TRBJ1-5,CAGSNGVSNQPQHF,TGTGCCGGCTCTAATGGGGTTAGCAATCAGCCCCAGCATTTT
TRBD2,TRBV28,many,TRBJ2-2,CASSDQTSGRAGELFF,TGTGCCAGCAGTGACCAGACTAGCGGGAGGGCCGGGGAGCTGTTTTTT
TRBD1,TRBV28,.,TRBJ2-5,CASSLYGQDQETQYF,TGTGCCAGCAGTTTATATGGACAGGACCAAGAGACCCAGTACTTC
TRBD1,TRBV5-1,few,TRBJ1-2,CASSLLTGDGYTF,TGCGCCAGCAGCCTACTGACAGGGGATGGCTACACCTTC